This T cell receptor beta chain was found in a study of response to subunit inactivated influenza vaccine. Study-level points and caveats: With each seasonal influenza vaccination, the authors suggested, few new T cells are recruited.

This clonotype was picked up a small number of times. Its specificity is not known. Germline values: CDR1 LNHDA, CDR2 SQIVND (reference sequence). This CDR3 contains 15 residues. V shed 1 base and J 7 bases; nucleotides not matched to a gene: 4. TCRdb redid the calling of the RT-PCR reads with MiXCR, one entry per CDR3 protein. The sample includes 300,000 to 350,000 distinct CDR3 sequences, about a fifth of them seen just once. This TCR came from a man in his fifties or sixties who received an inactivated influenza vaccine. The sequences come from PBMCs from blood, collected 21 months after vaccination. The rearrangement joins TRBV19 to TRBJ2-1, with 10 bases that match TRBD2. CDR3 amino acids: CASSIGSGRQNEQFF. CDR3 nucleotides: TGTGCCAGTAGTATAGGTAGCGGGAGGCAGAATGAGCAGTTCTTC. Complete variable domain (other parts from reference TRBV19 and TRBJ2-1): DGGITQSPKYLFRKEGQNVTLSCEQNLNHDAMYWYRQDPGQGLRLIYYSQIVNDFQKGDIAEGYSVSREKKESFPLTVTSAQKNPTAFYLCASSIGSGRQNEQFFGPGTRLTVL.